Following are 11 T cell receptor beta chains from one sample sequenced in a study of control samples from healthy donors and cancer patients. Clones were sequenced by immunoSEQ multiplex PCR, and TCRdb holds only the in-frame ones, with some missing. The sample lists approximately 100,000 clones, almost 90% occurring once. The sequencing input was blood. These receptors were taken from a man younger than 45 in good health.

The CDR3 spells CASSPRAGGGTDTQYF. CDR3 DNA sequence: TGTGCCAGCAGCCCACGCGCGGGAGGGGGCACAGATACGCAGTATTTT. The rearrangement links TRBV4-2 to TRBJ2-3; 9 positions agree with TRBD2. Trimming at V came to 4 bases and at J to 1 base, leaving 6 bases not matched to a gene. This CDR3 region has 16 residues. Germline CDR1 is LGHNA and CDR2 is YNFKEQ.

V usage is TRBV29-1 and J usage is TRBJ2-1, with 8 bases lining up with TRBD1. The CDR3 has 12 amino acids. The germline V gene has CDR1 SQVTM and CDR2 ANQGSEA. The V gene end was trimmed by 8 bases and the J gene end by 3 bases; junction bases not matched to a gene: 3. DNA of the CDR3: TGCAGCCAGGACAGGGTCTACAATGAGCAGTTCTTC. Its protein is CSQDRVYNEQFF.

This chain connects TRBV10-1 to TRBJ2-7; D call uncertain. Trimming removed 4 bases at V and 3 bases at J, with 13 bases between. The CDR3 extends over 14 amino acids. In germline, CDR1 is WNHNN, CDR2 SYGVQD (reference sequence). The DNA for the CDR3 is TGCGCCAGCAGTGTAAGAGGCCAGGACTACGAGCAGTACTTC. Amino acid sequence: CASSVRGQDYEQYF.

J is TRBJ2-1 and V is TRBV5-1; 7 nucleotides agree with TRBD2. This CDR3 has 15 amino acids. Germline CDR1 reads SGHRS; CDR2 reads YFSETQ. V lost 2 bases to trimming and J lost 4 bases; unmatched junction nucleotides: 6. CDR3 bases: TGCGCCAGCAGCTTTGACGCGGGGGATTACAATGAGCAGTTCTTC. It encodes CASSFDAGDYNEQFF.

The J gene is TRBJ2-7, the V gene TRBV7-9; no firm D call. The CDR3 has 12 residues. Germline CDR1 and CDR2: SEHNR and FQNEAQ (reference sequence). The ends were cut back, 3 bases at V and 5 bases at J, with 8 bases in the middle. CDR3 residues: CASSFSTDEQYF. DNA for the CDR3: TGTGCCAGCAGCTTCTCCACCGACGAGCAGTACTTC.

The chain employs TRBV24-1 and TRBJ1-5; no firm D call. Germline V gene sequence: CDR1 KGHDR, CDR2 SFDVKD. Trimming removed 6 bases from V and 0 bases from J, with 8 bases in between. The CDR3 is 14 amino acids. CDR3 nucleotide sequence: TGTGCCACCAGTTCCGGATTTAGCAATCAGCCCCAGCATTTT. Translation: CATSSGFSNQPQHF.

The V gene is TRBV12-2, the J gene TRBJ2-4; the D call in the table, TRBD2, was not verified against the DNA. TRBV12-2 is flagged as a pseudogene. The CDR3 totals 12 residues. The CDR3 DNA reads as TGTGCAAGTATCGAGGAGGGAAACATTCAGTACTTC. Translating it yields CASIEEGNIQYF.

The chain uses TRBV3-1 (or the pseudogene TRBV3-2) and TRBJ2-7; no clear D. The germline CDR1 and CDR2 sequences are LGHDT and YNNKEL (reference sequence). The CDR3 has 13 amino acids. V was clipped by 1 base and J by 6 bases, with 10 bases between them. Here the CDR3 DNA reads TGTGCCAGCAGCCAAGGGCCAAGAAGCGAGCAGTACTTC. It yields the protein CASSQGPRSEQYF.

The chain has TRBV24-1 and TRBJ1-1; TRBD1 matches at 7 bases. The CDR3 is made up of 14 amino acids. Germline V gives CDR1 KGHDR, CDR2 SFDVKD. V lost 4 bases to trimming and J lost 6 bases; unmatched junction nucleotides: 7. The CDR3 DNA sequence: TGTGCCACCAGTGACCCCCGACAGGGCGCTGAAGCTTTCTTT. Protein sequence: CATSDPRQGAEAFF.

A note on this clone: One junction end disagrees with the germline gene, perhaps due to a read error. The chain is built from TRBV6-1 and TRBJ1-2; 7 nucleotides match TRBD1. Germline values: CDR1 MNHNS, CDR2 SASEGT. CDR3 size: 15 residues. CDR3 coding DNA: TGTGCCAGCAGCGAAGGGGGACAGACGGGCTATGGCTACACCTTC. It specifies CASSEGGQTGYGYTF.

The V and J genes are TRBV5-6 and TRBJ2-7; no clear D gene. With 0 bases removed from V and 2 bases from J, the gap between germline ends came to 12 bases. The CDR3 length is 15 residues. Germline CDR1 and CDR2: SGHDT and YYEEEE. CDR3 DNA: TGTGCCAGCAGCTTGGGCCACAACCTAGCCTACGAGCAGTACTTC. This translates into CASSLGHNLAYEQYF.